The 9 T cell receptor beta chains below were found in one sample sequenced in a study of shared clonotypes between healthy human individuals. TCRdb's table, derived via immunoSEQ multiplex PCR, lists solely in-frame clones and lacks some. The top ten hold less than 2% of the sample, which has about 730,000 clones, roughly 72% seen once. Sequencing input: memory CD4+ T cells sorted from blood. The subset was: CD45RA-negative fraction. The receptors come from a woman under 40 in good health.

CDR3 region: CASSARTGNNYGYTF. The CDR3 DNA is TGTGCCAGCAGTGCTCGGACAGGCAATAACTATGGCTACACCTTC. This rearrangement joins TRBV28 to TRBJ1-2, with TRBD1 identical over 7 bases. Germline V gene data show CDR1 as MDHEN and CDR2 as SYDVKM. The CDR3 length is 15 residues. The trim removed 5 bases at V and 1 base at J, leaving 7 bases unmatched.

This sequence joins TRBV5-1 and TRBJ1-1; the match to TRBD1 covers 7 bases. The CDR3 spans 14 residues. The ends lost 3 bases at V and 1 base at J; junction bases unmatched: 3. Germline V CDR1 and CDR2: SGHRS, YFSETQ. The CDR3 DNA sequence: TGCGCCAGCAGCTGGGGACAGACGAACACTGAAGCTTTCTTT. It yields the protein CASSWGQTNTEAFF. The variable domain in full, completed from reference TRBV5-1 and TRBJ1-1, reads KAGVTQTPRYLIKTRGQQVTLSCSPISGHRSVSWYQQTPGQGLQFLFEYFSETQRNKGNFPGRFSGRQFSNSRSEMNVSTLELGDSALYLCASSWGQTNTEAFFGQGTRLTVV.

Here the CDR3 DNA reads TGTGCCAGCAGCCTAATCGGTTTTAGCAATCAGCCCCAGCATTTT. Protein product: CASSLIGFSNQPQHF. The V call is TRBV7-2, the J call TRBJ1-5, with no clear D. The V gene lost 5 bases and the J gene lost 0 bases, with 11 bases spanning the gap. Germline CDR1 reads SGHTA; CDR2 reads FQGNSA. The CDR3 loop spans 15 amino acids.

J is TRBJ1-2 and V is TRBV28, with TRBD1 as a possible D gene (5 bases). This CDR3 region has 14 residues. Per germline, CDR1 MDHEN and CDR2 SYDVKM. V dropped 6 bases and J dropped 6 bases, with 17 bases sitting between them. The CDR3 DNA follows: TGTGCCAGCAGCACACGACGTTGGGGCCATGGCTACACCTTC. Protein product: CASSTRRWGHGYTF.

V and J are TRBV6-5 and TRBJ1-2; TRBD1 matches 8 bases. Germline trimming cut 6 bases from V and 6 bases from J; bases unmatched to any gene: 6. The CDR3 is 13 amino acids. Looked up from germline, CDR1 is MNHEY and CDR2 is SVGAGI. DNA of the CDR3: TGTGCCAGCAGACTAACAGGGGGTAATGGCTACACCTTC. Residues: CASRLTGGNGYTF.

V usage is TRBV4-2 and J usage is TRBJ2-2; 8 bases agree with TRBD2. CDR1 is LGHNA and CDR2 is YNFKEQ in the germline V gene. This CDR3 comprises 16 residues. The V segment lost 5 bases and the J segment 2 bases; nucleotides outside the gene matches: 7. The CDR3 sequence: CASSIRTSPNTGELFF. The CDR3 nucleotides are TGTGCCAGCAGCATTAGGACTAGCCCTAACACCGGGGAGCTGTTTTTT.

V and J are TRBV15 and TRBJ2-7; 7 bases match TRBD1. Germline V gene lookup returns CDR1 LNHNV and CDR2 YYDKDF (reference sequence). The V gene end was trimmed by 5 bases and the J gene end by 8 bases; junction bases not matched to a gene: 12. The CDR3 consists of 14 residues. In nucleotides, the CDR3 is TGTGCCACCAGCCTAGGCCTGGGACAGACAAAGCAGTACTTC. Its protein product is CATSLGLGQTKQYF. Based on the CDR3 plus reference TRBV15 and TRBJ2-7, the full variable domain is DAMVIQNPRYQVTQFGKPVTLSCSQTLNHNVMYWYQQKSSQAPKLLFHYYDKDFNNEADTPDNFQSRRPNTSFCFLDIRSPGLGDTAMYLCATSLGLGQTKQYFGPGTRLTVT.

This sequence joins TRBV5-5 and TRBJ2-5; a possible D gene is TRBD1 (5 bases). The CDR3 has 14 amino acids. The germline CDR1 and CDR2 sequences are SGHKS and YYEKEE (reference sequence). Between the trimmed V and J ends, which lost 0 bases and 5 bases, there was a span of 11 bases. This chain's CDR3 is CASSLEGLGETQYF. CDR3 nucleotide sequence: TGTGCCAGCAGCTTGGAGGGGCTGGGCGAGACCCAGTACTTC.

This clone was seen only a few times. The J gene is TRBJ2-3, the V gene TRBV7-2; TRBD2 aligns across 14 bases. Looked up from germline, CDR1 is SGHTA and CDR2 is FQGNSA. Trimming took 5 bases from V and 5 from J; bases not matched to a gene: 6. The CDR3 is 16 residues long. CDR3 sequence reads: CASSDGLAGGRDTQYF. The CDR3 nucleotides are TGTGCCAGCAGCGACGGACTAGCGGGAGGTAGAGATACGCAGTATTTT. The variable domain in full, completed from reference TRBV7-2 and TRBJ2-3, reads GAGVSQSPSNKVTEKGKDVELRCDPISGHTALYWYRQSLGQGLEFLIYFQGNSAPDKSGLPSDRFSAERTGGSVSTLTIQRTQQEDSAVYLCASSDGLAGGRDTQYFGPGTRLTVL.